One and the same sample provided the 25 T cell receptor beta chains below, sequenced in a study of Graves' ophthalmopathy and Graves' hyperthyroidism. TCR beta CDR3 regions were amplified from RNA transcripts. The workflow started with a first-round RT-PCR run with HTBI primers and then moved on to a second-round multiplex PCR. TCRdb used MiXCR to reprocess the multiplex PCR reads, holding one entry per CDR3 protein. There are approximately 700,000 distinct CDR3 sequences in the sample; over 40% occur only once, and 3.3% lies in the top ten. Sequenced: peripheral blood. The receptor source for this set is an adult man with Graves' ophthalmopathy.

This clonotype was seen just once. This rearrangement joins TRBV10-3 to TRBJ2-7; TRBD1 matches 7 bases. V was clipped by 5 bases and J by 7 bases; unmatched bases: 11. The CDR3 runs 14 residues. Germline V lookup: CDR1 ENHRY, CDR2 SYGVKD. The CDR3 spells CAISSQQGTWEQYF. CDR3 sequence (DNA): TGTGCCATCAGTTCCCAACAGGGGACGTGGGAGCAGTACTTC.

This clonotype showed up many times. The J gene is TRBJ1-2, the V gene TRBV5-1; TRBD1 aligns across 8 bases. CDR1 is SGHRS, CDR2 YFSETQ, per germline. The V gene end was trimmed by 2 bases and the J gene end by 8 bases; junction bases not matched to a gene: 5. The CDR3 consists of 13 residues. For the CDR3, the DNA is TGCGCCAGCAGCTTTCTGGACAGGGAGGGCTACACCTTC. Protein: CASSFLDREGYTF. The variable domain in full, completed from reference TRBV5-1 and TRBJ1-2, reads KAGVTQTPRYLIKTRGQQVTLSCSPISGHRSVSWYQQTPGQGLQFLFEYFSETQRNKGNFPGRFSGRQFSNSRSEMNVSTLELGDSALYLCASSFLDREGYTFGSGTRLTVV.

This chain connects TRBV11-3 to TRBJ1-3; tentative D call: TRBD1 (5 bases). V was pared by 0 bases and J by 1 base, with 10 bases between. CDR1 and CDR2 from the germline V gene are SGHNT and YENEEA. This CDR3 comprises 16 residues. The chain's CDR3 is CASSLDGTASGNTIYF. For the CDR3, the DNA is TGTGCCAGCAGCTTAGACGGGACTGCGTCTGGAAACACCATATATTTT. Drawing the rest from reference TRBV11-3 and TRBJ1-3, the complete variable domain is EAGVVQSPRYKIIEKKQPVAFWCNPISGHNTLYWYLQNLGQGPELLIRYENEEAVDDSQLPKDRFSAERLKGVDSTLKIQPAELGDSAVYLCASSLDGTASGNTIYFGEGSWLTVV.

This clonotype was detected many times. The CDR3 reads CASSFLQGSTEAFF. The CDR3 DNA sequence: TGTGCCAGCAGTTTCCTACAGGGGAGCACTGAAGCTTTCTTT. The chain employs TRBV12-3 or TRBV12-4 and TRBJ1-1; 7 bases match TRBD1. The V segment lost 3 bases and the J segment 4 bases; nucleotides outside the gene matches: 5. The CDR3 covers 14 residues.

This clonotype was counted many times. The chain couples TRBV12-3 or TRBV12-4 to TRBJ1-2; a weak D match, TRBD1 (5 bases). This CDR3 spans 12 amino acids. V lost 5 bases and J 8 bases, leaving 12 bases between the germline ends. The CDR3 loop is CASSTQGGGYTF. CDR3 in DNA: TGTGCCAGCAGTACCCAGGGAGGGGGCTACACCTTC.

At least ten counts were recorded for this clonotype. The chain is built from TRBV10-3 and TRBJ2-5, with 8 bases lining up with TRBD2. Trimming at V came to 10 bases and at J to 7 bases, leaving 20 bases not matched to a gene. Germline loops: CDR1 ENHRY, CDR2 SYGVKD. This CDR3 contains 16 residues. The CDR3 bases are TGTGCCACCTCGCTCCTCCGAGACCGGGGGGGGGGGACCCAGTACTTC. Protein sequence: CATSLLRDRGGGTQYF.

This clonotype was observed many times. Compared with germline, one end of the junction differs, possibly owing to a read error. The chain employs TRBV5-6 and TRBJ1-2; TRBD1 agrees at 8 bases. The V gene's germline CDR1 is SGHDT and CDR2 YYEEEE. The CDR3 runs to 12 residues. As DNA, the CDR3 is TGTGCCAGCAGCTTGTTACAGGGGGAGTTGTCCTTC. This encodes CASSLLQGELSF.

This clonotype was observed at least ten times. V is TRBV12-3 or TRBV12-4 and J is TRBJ1-1; D is undetermined. Trimming left V 6 bases short and J 5 bases short, with 10 bases between. The CDR3 length is 12 residues. The CDR3 nucleotides are TGTGCCAGCAGCCCGGAGTGGACTGAAGCTTTCTTT. The encoded protein is CASSPEWTEAFF.

This chain links TRBV10-3 with TRBJ1-1, with 7 nucleotides matching TRBD1. The CDR3 has 13 amino acids. Germline CDR1 and CDR2: ENHRY and SYGVKD. J gave up 3 bases and V 8 bases, and 6 bases lay outside the gene matches. CDR3 sequence reads: CAIVGGTDTEAFF. CDR3 sequence (DNA): TGTGCCATCGTTGGCGGGACAGACACTGAAGCTTTCTTT.

This clonotype was seen repeatedly, ten times or more. V is TRBV10-3 and J is TRBJ1-6, with a possible D match to TRBD1 (6 bases). The CDR3 length is 13 residues. V gave up 6 bases and J gave up 5 bases, with 8 bases separating them. The V gene's germline CDR1 is ENHRY and CDR2 SYGVKD. CDR3 amino acids: CAIRQGHNSPLHF. For the CDR3, the DNA is TGTGCCATCAGGCAGGGGCATAATTCACCCCTCCACTTT.

The chain combines TRBV29-1 with TRBJ2-7; 7 bases line up with TRBD2. With the DNA end fitting TRBJ2-4 better, the J assignment may be wrong. CDR1 is SQVTM, CDR2 ANQGSEA, per germline. The CDR3 consists of 11 residues. The CDR3 nucleotides read TGCAGCCTTAGGGAGGGACACATTCAGTACTTC. Its translation: CSLREGHIQYF.

This clonotype was recorded many times. The chain is built from TRBV7-9 and TRBJ2-7; no firm D call. This CDR3 is built from 12 residues. Germline V gives CDR1 SEHNR, CDR2 FQNEAQ (reference sequence). With 6 bases removed from V and 4 bases from J, the gap between germline ends came to 10 bases. CDR3 amino acids: CASRGQGYEQYF. The CDR3 DNA sequence: TGTGCCAGCAGGGGCCAAGGGTACGAGCAGTACTTC. Complete variable domain (other parts from reference TRBV7-9 and TRBJ2-7): DTGVSQNPRHKITKRGQNVTFRCDPISEHNRLYWYRQTLGQGPEFLTYFQNEAQLEKSRLLSDRFSAERPKGSFSTLEIQRTEQGDSAMYLCASRGQGYEQYFGPGTRLTVT.

This clonotype was seen at least ten times. This rearrangement joins TRBV29-1 to TRBJ2-2, with D maybe TRBD1 (6 bases). V lost 3 bases to trimming and J lost 4 bases, with 12 bases between them. CDR1 SQVTM and CDR2 ANQGSEA come from the germline V gene. CDR3 size: 14 residues. CDR3 amino acids: CSVDGQGSTGELFF. The CDR3 DNA reads TGCAGCGTTGATGGTCAGGGGTCCACCGGGGAGCTGTTTTTT.

This clonotype was found many times. The chain carries TRBV20-1 and TRBJ1-4; 7 nucleotides agree with TRBD1. The CDR3 length is 13 residues. In germline, CDR1 is DFQATT, CDR2 SNEGSKA (reference sequence). Germline trimming cut 4 bases from V and 4 bases from J; bases unmatched to any gene: 3. CDR3 coding DNA: TGCAGTGCTACGACAGGGTATAATGAAAAACTGTTTTTT. It yields the protein CSATTGYNEKLFF.

In this sample, this clonotype turned up many times. This rearrangement joins TRBV7-2 to TRBJ2-7; TRBD2 matches 9 bases. The CDR3 consists of 15 residues. Trimming removed 5 bases from V and 2 bases from J; junction bases left unmatched: 7. From germline, CDR1 is SGHTA and CDR2 FQGNSA. The CDR3 sequence is CASSLRAGGPYEQYF. The CDR3 DNA is TGTGCCAGCAGCCTCAGGGCGGGAGGGCCCTACGAGCAGTACTTC.

The chain has TRBV25-1 and TRBJ2-3; 10 bases match TRBD1. Germline values: CDR1 MGHDK, CDR2 SYGVNS. This CDR3 has 15 amino acids. V was clipped by 1 base and J by 6 bases; unmatched bases: 4. In DNA form, the CDR3 reads TGTGCCAGCAGTGAATCAGACAGGGGGCAGGATACGCAGTATTTT. It translates to CASSESDRGQDTQYF.

CDR3 in DNA: TGCGCCAGCAGCCAAGAGAAAGGGAAGGCGGGAGGGGAGACCCAGTACTTC. Its protein product is CASSQEKGKAGGETQYF. The J gene is TRBJ2-5, the V gene TRBV4-1; 9 nucleotides align to TRBD2. From germline, CDR1 is MGHRA and CDR2 YSYEKL. The length of the CDR3 is 17 residues. Trimming at V came to 0 bases and at J to 5 bases, leaving 10 bases not matched to a gene.

The table lists this clonotype with a few counts. The gene calls are TRBV5-1 and TRBJ2-7; the match to TRBD2 covers 8 bases. The CDR3 is made up of 15 amino acids. Per the germline V gene, CDR1 is SGHRS and CDR2 is YFSETQ. V lost 3 bases and J lost 3; bases outside the gene matches: 8. CDR3 nucleotides: TGCGCCAGCAGCTCGGAAATTAGCGGGGTCTACGAGCAGTACTTC. Its protein product is CASSSEISGVYEQYF.

This clonotype was detected only a few times. For the CDR3, the DNA is TGTGCCAGCAGTTATGGGGAAGGAGCTAACTATGGCTACACCTTC. Amino acids: CASSYGEGANYGYTF. This chain connects TRBV6-6 to TRBJ1-2; D is ambiguous. Between the trimmed V and J ends, which lost 3 bases and 0 bases, there was a span of 11 bases. CDR3 length: 15 residues. Looked up from germline, CDR1 is MNHNY and CDR2 is SVGAGI (reference sequence).

This clonotype was seen a handful of times. Here the CDR3 reads CASSIRQGHRKTQYF. The CDR3 bases are TGCGCCAGCAGCATACGACAGGGACACCGGAAGACCCAGTACTTC. The V gene is TRBV5-1, the J gene TRBJ2-5; TRBD1 matches 7 bases. Germline trimming cut 4 bases from V and 6 bases from J; bases unmatched to any gene: 12. The germline V gene encodes CDR1 SGHRS and CDR2 YFSETQ. The CDR3 has 15 amino acids.

This chain connects TRBV6-1 to TRBJ2-5; 8 bases fit TRBD1. Germline assignment: CDR1 MNHNS and CDR2 SASEGT. With V trimmed by 7 bases and J by 5 bases, 12 bases remained unmatched. The CDR3 runs 15 residues. CDR3 DNA: TGTGCCAGCAAGTACAGGGGGACGCCTCAGGAGACCCAGTACTTC. Translation gives CASKYRGTPQETQYF.

The sample holds a few counts of this clonotype. This chain joins TRBV27 and TRBJ2-7; 7 nucleotides agree with TRBD1. Trimming removed 1 base from V and 2 bases from J; junction bases left unmatched: 5. This CDR3 spans 15 amino acids. Per germline, CDR1 MNHEY and CDR2 SMNVEV (reference sequence). CDR3 nucleotides: TGTGCCAGCAGTTTATTGGGACAGCTCGCCTACGAGCAGTACTTC. Its protein product is CASSLLGQLAYEQYF.

This clonotype was counted ten times or more. The chain links TRBV9 to TRBJ1-6; 7 bases are shared with TRBD1. V shed 2 bases, J shed 9 bases, and the junction held 11 bases outside the gene matches. CDR3 length: 16 residues. In germline, CDR1 is SGDLS, CDR2 YYNGEE. Here the CDR3 reads CASSVGMTGKSSPLHF. Here the CDR3 DNA reads TGTGCCAGCAGCGTGGGGATGACAGGGAAAAGTTCACCCCTCCACTTT.

The chain joins TRBV27 to TRBJ2-5; no clear D. The CDR3 length is 12 residues. Germline loops: CDR1 MNHEY, CDR2 SMNVEV (reference sequence). V was cut by 8 bases and J by 7 bases, with 14 bases left in between. CDR3: CASGLGLGTQYF. DNA of the CDR3: TGTGCCAGCGGATTGGGTCTAGGGACCCAGTACTTC.

The V and J genes are TRBV29-1 and TRBJ1-2; TRBD1 agrees at 7 bases. CDR1 is SQVTM, CDR2 ANQGSEA, per germline. Unmatched junction bases numbered 4, after V lost 6 bases and J lost 0 bases. CDR3 length: 13 amino acids. The CDR3 sequence is CSVRDSSNYGYTF. CDR3 in DNA: TGCAGCGTCCGGGACAGCTCTAACTATGGCTACACCTTC.